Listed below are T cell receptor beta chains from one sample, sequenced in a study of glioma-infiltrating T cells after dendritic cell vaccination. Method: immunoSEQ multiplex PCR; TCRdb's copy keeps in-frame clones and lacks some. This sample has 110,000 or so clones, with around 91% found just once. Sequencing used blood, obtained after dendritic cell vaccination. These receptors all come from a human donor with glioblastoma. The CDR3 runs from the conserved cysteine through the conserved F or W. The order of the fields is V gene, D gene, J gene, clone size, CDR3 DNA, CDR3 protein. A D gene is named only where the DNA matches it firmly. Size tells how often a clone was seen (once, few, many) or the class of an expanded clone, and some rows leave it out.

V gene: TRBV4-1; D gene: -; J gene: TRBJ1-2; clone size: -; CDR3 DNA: TGCGCCAGCAGCCAAGATTATAACTCGGCGGGCTATGGCTACACCTTC; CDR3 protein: CASSQDYNSAGYGYTF
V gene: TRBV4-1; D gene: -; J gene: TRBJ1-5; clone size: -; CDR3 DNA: TGCGCCAGCAGCCAAGGCGGGATATTAGTCAATCAGCCCCAGCATTTT; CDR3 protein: CASSQGGILVNQPQHF
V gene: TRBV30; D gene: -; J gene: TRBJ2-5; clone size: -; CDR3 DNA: TGTGCCTGGAGTGGAGGGGCGGGGCCTCGTAAAGAGACCCAGTACTTC; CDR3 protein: CAWSGGAGPRKETQYF
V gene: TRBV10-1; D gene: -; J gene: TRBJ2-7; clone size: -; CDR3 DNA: TGCGCCAGCAATTTCCCTACCCGGACAGTCACCTACGAGCAGTACTTC; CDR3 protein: CASNFPTRTVTYEQYF
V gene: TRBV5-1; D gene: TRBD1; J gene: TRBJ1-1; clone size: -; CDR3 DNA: TGCGCCAGCAACCTCGGGACAGGGGGAAACACTGAAGCTTTCTTT; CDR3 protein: CASNLGTGGNTEAFF
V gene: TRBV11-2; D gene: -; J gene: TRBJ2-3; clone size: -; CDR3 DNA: TGTGCCAGCAGCTTCCCTCCAGCCGGGGACACAGATACGCAGTATTTT; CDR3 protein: CASSFPPAGDTDTQYF
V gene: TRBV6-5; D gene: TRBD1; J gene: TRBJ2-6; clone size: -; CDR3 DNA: TGTGCCAGCAGCCGAGACAGGGTTGGGGCCAACGTCCTGACTTTC; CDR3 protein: CASSRDRVGANVLTF
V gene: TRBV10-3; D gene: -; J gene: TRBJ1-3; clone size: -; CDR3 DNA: TGTGCCATCAGTGAAGGACGCGGGCAGCTACTTTCTGGAAACACCATATATTTT; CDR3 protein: CAISEGRGQLLSGNTIYF
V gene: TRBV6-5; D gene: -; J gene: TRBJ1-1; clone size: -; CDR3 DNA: TGTGCCAGCAGCTATAGACGGAGCGCTGAAGCTTTCTTT; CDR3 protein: CASSYRRSAEAFF
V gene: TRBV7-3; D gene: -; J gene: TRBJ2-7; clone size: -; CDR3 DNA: TGTGCCAGCAGCTCCACCGGGACTGCTTCCGAGCAGTACTTC; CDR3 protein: CASSSTGTASEQYF
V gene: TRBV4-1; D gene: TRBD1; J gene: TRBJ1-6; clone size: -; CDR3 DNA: TGCGCCAGCAGCCAAGCTTCAGGGGGGTCACCCCTCCACTTT; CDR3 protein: CASSQASGGSPLHF
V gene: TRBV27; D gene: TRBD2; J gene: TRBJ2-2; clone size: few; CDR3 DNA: TGTGCCAGCAGTTTCACGGGAGGATCACTCAACACCGGGGAGCTGTTTTTT; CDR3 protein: CASSFTGGSLNTGELFF
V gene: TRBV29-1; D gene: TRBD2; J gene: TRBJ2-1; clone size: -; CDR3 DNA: TGCAGCGTAAATACCGGGACTAGCGGCTACAATGAGCAGTTCTTC; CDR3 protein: CSVNTGTSGYNEQFF
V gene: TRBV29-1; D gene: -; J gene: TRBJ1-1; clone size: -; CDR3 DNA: TGCAGCGGTGGACTGTACACTGAAGCTTTCTTT; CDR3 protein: CSGGLYTEAFF
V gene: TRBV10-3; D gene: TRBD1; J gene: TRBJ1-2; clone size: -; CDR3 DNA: TGTGCCATCAGTGAGGGACAGGGGGCTCGGGGCTACACCTTC; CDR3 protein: CAISEGQGARGYTF
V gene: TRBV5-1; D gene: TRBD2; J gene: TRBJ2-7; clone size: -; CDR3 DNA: TGCGCCAGCAGCGGCCCGGGGGGGGAGCAGTACTTC; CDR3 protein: CASSGPGGEQYF
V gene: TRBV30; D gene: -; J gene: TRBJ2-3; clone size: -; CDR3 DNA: TGTGCCTGGAGTTCTCAGGGGACAGATACGCAGTATTTT; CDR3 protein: CAWSSQGTDTQYF